The table lists the clone carrying this T cell receptor beta chain with a few counts. The record originates from a study of response to subunit inactivated influenza vaccine. The CDR3 consists of 14 residues. The junction had 4 bases not matched to a gene; V was cut back by 6 bases and J by 2 bases. CDR1 is LNHNV, CDR2 YYDKDF, per germline (reference sequence). TCRdb re-analysed the RT-PCR reads in MiXCR, keeping a single row per CDR3 protein. The data contain hundreds of thousands of distinct CDR3 sequences, 7.6% of them seen just once; the ten biggest clones take up 10% to 15%. The source is a man in his fifties or sixties who received an inactivated influenza vaccine. Here the sequenced sample was PBMCs from blood, taken around 25 months after vaccination. The rearrangement joins TRBV15 to TRBJ2-7, with TRBD1 matching over 10 bases. The CDR3 region has the DNA TGTGCCACCAGTAGGGGGACAGGGGCCTACGAGCAGTACTTC. Its translation is CATSRGTGAYEQYF.